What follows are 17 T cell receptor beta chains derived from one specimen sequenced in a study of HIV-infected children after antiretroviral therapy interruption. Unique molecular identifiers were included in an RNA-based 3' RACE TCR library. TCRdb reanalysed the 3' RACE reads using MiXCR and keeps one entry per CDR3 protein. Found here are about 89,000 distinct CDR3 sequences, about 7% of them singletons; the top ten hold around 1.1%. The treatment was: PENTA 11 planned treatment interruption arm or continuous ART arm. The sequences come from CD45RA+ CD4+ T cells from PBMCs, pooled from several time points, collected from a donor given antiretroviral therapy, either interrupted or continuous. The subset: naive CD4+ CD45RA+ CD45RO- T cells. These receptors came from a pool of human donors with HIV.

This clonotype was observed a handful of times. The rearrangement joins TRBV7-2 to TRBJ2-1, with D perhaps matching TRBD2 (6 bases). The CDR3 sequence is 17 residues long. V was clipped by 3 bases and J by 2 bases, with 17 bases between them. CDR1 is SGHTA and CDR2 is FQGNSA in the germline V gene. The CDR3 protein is CASSLARGGRTYNEQFF. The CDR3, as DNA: TGTGCCAGCAGCTTGGCGCGGGGTGGACGCACCTACAATGAGCAGTTCTTC.

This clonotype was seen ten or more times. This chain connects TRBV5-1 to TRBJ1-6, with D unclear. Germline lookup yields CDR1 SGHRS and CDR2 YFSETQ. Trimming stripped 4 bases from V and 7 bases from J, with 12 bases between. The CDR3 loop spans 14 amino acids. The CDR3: CASSPNLGNSPLHF. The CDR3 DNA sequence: TGCGCCAGCAGCCCAAATCTTGGGAATTCACCCCTCCACTTT.

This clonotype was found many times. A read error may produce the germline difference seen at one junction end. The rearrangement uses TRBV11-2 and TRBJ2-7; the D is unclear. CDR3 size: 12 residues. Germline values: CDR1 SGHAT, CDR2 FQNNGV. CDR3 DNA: TGTGCCAGCAGCTTAGAGGACCACACTCTGAACTTC. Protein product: CASSLEDHTLNF.

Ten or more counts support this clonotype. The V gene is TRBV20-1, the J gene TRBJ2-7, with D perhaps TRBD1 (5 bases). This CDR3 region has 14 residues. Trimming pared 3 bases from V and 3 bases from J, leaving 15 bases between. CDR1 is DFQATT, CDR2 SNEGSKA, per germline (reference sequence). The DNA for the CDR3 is TGCAGTGCTAGGGGTGCAGGGTGGGGCTACGAGCAGTACTTC. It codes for CSARGAGWGYEQYF.

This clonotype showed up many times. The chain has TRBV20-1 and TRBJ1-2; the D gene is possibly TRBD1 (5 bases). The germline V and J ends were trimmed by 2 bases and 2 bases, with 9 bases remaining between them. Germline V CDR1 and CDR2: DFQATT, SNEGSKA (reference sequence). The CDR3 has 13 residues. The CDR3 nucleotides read TGCAGTGCTAGACAAGGACAAAACTATGGCTACACCTTC. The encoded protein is CSARQGQNYGYTF.

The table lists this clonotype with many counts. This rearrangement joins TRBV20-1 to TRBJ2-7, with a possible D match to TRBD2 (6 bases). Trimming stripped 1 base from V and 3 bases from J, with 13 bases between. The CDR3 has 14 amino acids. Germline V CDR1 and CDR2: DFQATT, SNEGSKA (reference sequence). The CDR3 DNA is TGCAGTGCTAGAGCCGAGCCCGGGGGCTACGAGCAGTACTTC. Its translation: CSARAEPGGYEQYF.

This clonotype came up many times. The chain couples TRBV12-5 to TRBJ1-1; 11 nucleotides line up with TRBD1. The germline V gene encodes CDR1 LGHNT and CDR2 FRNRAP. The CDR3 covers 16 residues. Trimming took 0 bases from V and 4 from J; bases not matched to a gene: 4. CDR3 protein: CASGLVTGQGVTEAFF. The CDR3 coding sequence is TGTGCTAGTGGTTTGGTAACGGGACAGGGGGTCACTGAAGCTTTCTTT.

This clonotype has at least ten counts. The CDR3 DNA is TGCGCCAGCAGCCAAGGTGGGGACGGGAATGAAAAACTGTTTTTT. Translated: CASSQGGDGNEKLFF. This chain links TRBV4-1 with TRBJ1-4; TRBD1 might be the D (5 bases). Trimming shortened V by 1 base and J by 5 bases, and 11 bases separated the two germline ends. The CDR3 loop spans 15 amino acids. Germline V gives CDR1 MGHRA, CDR2 YSYEKL.

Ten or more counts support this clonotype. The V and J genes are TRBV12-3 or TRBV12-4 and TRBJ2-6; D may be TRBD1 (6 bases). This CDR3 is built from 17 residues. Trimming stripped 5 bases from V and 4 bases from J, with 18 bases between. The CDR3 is CASSLNRVRTGANVLTF. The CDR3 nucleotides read TGTGCCAGCAGTCTAAACAGGGTGCGCACCGGGGCCAACGTCCTGACTTTC.

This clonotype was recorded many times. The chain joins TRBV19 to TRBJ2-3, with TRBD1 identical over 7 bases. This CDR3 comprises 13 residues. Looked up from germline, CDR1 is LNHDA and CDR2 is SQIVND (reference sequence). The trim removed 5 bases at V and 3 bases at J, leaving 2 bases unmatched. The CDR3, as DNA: TGTGCCAGTAGTTCGACAGGGACAGATACGCAGTATTTT. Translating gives CASSSTGTDTQYF.

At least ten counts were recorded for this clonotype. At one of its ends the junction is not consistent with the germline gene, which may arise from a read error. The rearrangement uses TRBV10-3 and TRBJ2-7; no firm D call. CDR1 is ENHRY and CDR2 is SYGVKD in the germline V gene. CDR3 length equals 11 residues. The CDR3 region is CAISEYGSLSF. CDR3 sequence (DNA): TGTGCCATCAGTGAGTACGGCAGTCTATCCTTC.

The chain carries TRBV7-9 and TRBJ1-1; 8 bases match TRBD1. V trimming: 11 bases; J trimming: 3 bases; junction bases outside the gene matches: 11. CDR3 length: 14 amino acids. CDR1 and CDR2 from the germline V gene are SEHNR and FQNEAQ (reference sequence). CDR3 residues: CALRNQGADTEAFF. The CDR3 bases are TGTGCCCTCAGAAATCAGGGGGCGGACACTGAAGCTTTCTTT. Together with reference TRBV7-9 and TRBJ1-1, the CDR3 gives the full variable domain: DTGVSQNPRHKITKRGQNVTFRCDPISEHNRLYWYRQTLGQGPEFLTYFQNEAQLEKSRLLSDRFSAERPKGSFSTLEIQRTEQGDSAMYLCALRNQGADTEAFFGQGTRLTVV.

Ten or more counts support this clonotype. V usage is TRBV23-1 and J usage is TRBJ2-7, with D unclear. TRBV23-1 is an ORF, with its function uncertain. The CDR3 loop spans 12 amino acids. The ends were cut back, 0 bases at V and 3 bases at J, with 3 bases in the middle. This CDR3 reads CASSQSFYEQYF. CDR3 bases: TGCGCCAGCAGTCAATCCTTCTACGAGCAGTACTTC.

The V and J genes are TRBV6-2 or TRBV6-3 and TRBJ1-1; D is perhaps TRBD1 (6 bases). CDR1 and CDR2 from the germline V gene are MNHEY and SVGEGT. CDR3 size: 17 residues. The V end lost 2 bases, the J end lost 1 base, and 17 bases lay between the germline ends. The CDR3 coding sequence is TGTGCCAGCAGTTACGTTTACAGGGCGCCTACGAACACTGAAGCTTTCTTT. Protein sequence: CASSYVYRAPTNTEAFF.

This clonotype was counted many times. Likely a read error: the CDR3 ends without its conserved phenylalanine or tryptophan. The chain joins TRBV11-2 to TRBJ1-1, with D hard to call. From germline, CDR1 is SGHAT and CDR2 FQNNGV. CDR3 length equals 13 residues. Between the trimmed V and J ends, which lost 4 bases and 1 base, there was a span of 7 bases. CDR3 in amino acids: CASSYGQNTEAFL. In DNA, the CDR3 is TGTGCCAGCAGCTACGGCCAGAACACTGAAGCTTTCTTA.

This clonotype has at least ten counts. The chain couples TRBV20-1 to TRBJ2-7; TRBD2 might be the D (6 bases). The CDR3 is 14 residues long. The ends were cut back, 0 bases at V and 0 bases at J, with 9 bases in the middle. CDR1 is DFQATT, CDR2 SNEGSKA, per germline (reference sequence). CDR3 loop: CSAREETSSYEQYF. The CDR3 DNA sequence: TGCAGTGCTAGAGAGGAGACTAGCTCCTACGAGCAGTACTTC.

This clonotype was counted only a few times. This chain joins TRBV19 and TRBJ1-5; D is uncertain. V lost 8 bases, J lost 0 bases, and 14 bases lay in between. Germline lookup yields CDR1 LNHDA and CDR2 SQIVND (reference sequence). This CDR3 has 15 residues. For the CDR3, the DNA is TGTGCCAGTTCCCCCATGGGGAATAGCAATCAGCCCCAGCATTTT. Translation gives CASSPMGNSNQPQHF.